These 8 T cell receptor beta chains originate from one sample sequenced in a study of cytomegalovirus exposure and HLA in healthy donors (dated by TCRdb to the late 2010s). The library was built by means of the immunoSEQ multiplex PCR assay. For the multiplex PCR, a mixture combining 60 forward primers for TCR Vbeta segments and 13 reverse primers for TCR Jbeta segments was used. The immuneACCESS repertoire file appears here via TCRdb, limited to in-frame rearrangements. These files lack a portion of the clones; in checked studies, under half of the deficit traces to unresolved V genes, and the cause of the others is not known. Across this sample there are more than 150,000 clones, with approximately 80% seen only once. Roughly 6.4% of the sample is taken by the ten largest. Material for sequencing was PBMCs. The receptors here all came from a woman aged 40-49 years in good health and CMV-seropositive.

The genes are TRBV2 and TRBJ2-4; D unresolved. The CDR3 extends over 13 amino acids. Germline V gives CDR1 SNHLY, CDR2 FYNNEI. The V and J ends lost 6 bases and 6 bases respectively, with 12 bases between them. The CDR3 loop is CASSLLPVNIQYF. CDR3 sequence (DNA): TGTGCCAGCAGCCTCCTTCCCGTAAACATTCAGTACTTC.

This clone has more than one count but fewer than ten. The V gene is TRBV5-1, the J gene TRBJ2-3; 9 bases map to TRBD1. Germline V gives CDR1 SGHRS, CDR2 YFSETQ. The CDR3 has 18 residues. J gave up 4 bases and V 4 bases, and 16 bases lay outside the gene matches. This chain's CDR3 is CASSRTATGGFGSDTQYF. Written as DNA, the CDR3 is TGCGCCAGCAGCCGGACGGCTACAGGGGGCTTTGGTTCAGATACGCAGTATTTT. Full variable domain (outside the CDR3, taken from reference TRBV5-1 and TRBJ2-3): KAGVTQTPRYLIKTRGQQVTLSCSPISGHRSVSWYQQTPGQGLQFLFEYFSETQRNKGNFPGRFSGRQFSNSRSEMNVSTLELGDSALYLCASSRTATGGFGSDTQYFGPGTRLTVL.

V usage is TRBV18 and J usage is TRBJ1-1; D is uncertain. Looked up from germline, CDR1 is KGHSH and CDR2 is LQKENI. The CDR3 spans 15 residues. Trimming removed 4 bases from V and 4 bases from J, with 16 bases in between. The CDR3 protein is CASSRYKAGGTEAFF. The CDR3 nucleotides read TGTGCCAGCTCACGTTATAAGGCCGGAGGCACTGAAGCTTTCTTT.

The rearrangement uses TRBV28 and TRBJ2-2; possibly TRBD1 for D (5 bases). This CDR3 has 13 residues. Germline CDR1 is MDHEN and CDR2 is SYDVKM. V was shortened by 6 bases and J by 5 bases, with 10 bases between the two germline ends. The CDR3 DNA reads TGTGCCAGCAGAACTCCAGGGACCGGGGAGCTGTTTTTT. The encoded protein is CASRTPGTGELFF.

This chain links TRBV18 with TRBJ2-2; 7 bases line up with TRBD2. This CDR3 has 19 amino acids. Trimming removed 5 bases from V and 3 bases from J; junction bases left unmatched: 18. The germline V gene has CDR1 KGHSH and CDR2 LQKENI. In DNA form, the CDR3 reads TGTGCCAGCTCAAACCCTCTTGGCGGGGGACCAGCGGACACCGGGGAGCTGTTTTTT. Encoded protein: CASSNPLGGGPADTGELFF.

This clone occurred once. The same CDR3 is also encoded by other DNA sequences in this sample. CDR3 sequence (DNA): TGTGCCAGCAGTTCCGGTGGCAATCAGCCCCAGCATTTT. As protein: CASSSGGNQPQHF. This chain uses TRBV28 with TRBJ1-5; D ambiguous. This CDR3 is 13 amino acids long. V lost 4 bases and J lost 2, with 6 bases in between. Germline loops: CDR1 MDHEN, CDR2 SYDVKM.

J is TRBJ2-1 and V is TRBV11-2; 7 bases are shared with TRBD1. Trimming cost V 3 bases and J 2 bases; bases outside gene matches: 4. This CDR3 is built from 15 residues. CDR1 and CDR2 (germline): SGHAT, FQNNGV. In nucleotides, the CDR3 is TGTGCCAGCAGCTTTGGGACAGCGACCTACAATGAGCAGTTCTTC. Translated: CASSFGTATYNEQFF.

This clone was seen a single time. The chain couples TRBV5-1 to TRBJ1-4, with 7 bases lining up with TRBD1. Per germline, CDR1 SGHRS and CDR2 YFSETQ. CDR3 length: 14 amino acids. J lost 6 bases, V lost 0 bases, and 2 bases had no gene match. Written as DNA, the CDR3 is TGCGCCAGCAGCTTGGGACAGGGCCATGAAAAACTGTTTTTT. Its translation: CASSLGQGHEKLFF.